These 26 T cell receptor beta chains were sequenced from one sample in a study of T cells in Graves' hyperthyroidism and ophthalmopathy (dated by TCRdb to about 2019). Library creation used multiplex PCR. The instrument was an Illumina HiSeq 2000. Amplification of TCR beta CDR3 regions was carried out from RNA transcripts. A first-round RT-PCR of the TCR CDR3 used the HTBI primer set with the Qiagen OneStep RT-PCR kit. TCRdb reran the public reads through fastp at Q25 and MiXCR, keeping productive beta chains. Identical CDR3 protein sequences are pooled into one entry, listed with their most common genes and DNA. Across this sample there are some 370,000 distinct CDR3 sequences, with over 11% seen only once. Over 25% of the sample lies in the top ten. Material: blood. These TCRs come from a man aged 45-65 years with Graves' ophthalmopathy.

This clonotype has more than one count but fewer than ten. V is TRBV19 and J is TRBJ2-1; possibly TRBD2 for D (6 bases). Per the germline V gene, CDR1 is LNHDA and CDR2 is SQIVND (reference sequence). Trimming cost V 10 bases and J 7 bases, with 17 bases left between them. The CDR3 sequence is 13 residues long. CDR3 sequence (DNA): TGTGCCAACCCGGGCGGGGAGAAGAATGAGCAGTTCTTC. This sequence encodes CANPGGEKNEQFF.

The chain is built from TRBV6-5 and TRBJ1-3; D call uncertain. CDR1 MNHEY and CDR2 SVGAGI come from the germline V gene. V was cut by 0 bases and J by 2 bases, with 8 bases left in between. The CDR3 is 15 residues long. The CDR3, as DNA: TGTGCCAGCAGTTACTCGACGGGGACTGGAAACACCATATATTTT. It codes for CASSYSTGTGNTIYF.

The chain joins TRBV7-9 to TRBJ2-1; 10 nucleotides agree with TRBD2. Germline CDR1 SEHNR, CDR2 FQNEAQ (reference sequence). The V segment lost 5 bases and the J segment 4 bases; nucleotides outside the gene matches: 11. This CDR3 spans 17 amino acids. CDR3 DNA: TGTGCCAGCAGCCGGGGGACAGCGGGAGGGCTATACAATGAGCAGTTCTTC. This codes for CASSRGTAGGLYNEQFF.

This clonotype occurred many times. CDR3 sequence reads: CASTQTGGLSPLHF. In DNA, the CDR3 is TGTGCCAGCACCCAGACAGGGGGCCTTTCACCCCTCCACTTT. The chain links TRBV28 to TRBJ1-6; 10 bases map to TRBD1. This CDR3 is 14 amino acids long. Germline-derived CDR1 and CDR2 are MDHEN and SYDVKM. The J segment lost 9 bases and the V segment lost 7 bases, leaving 6 bases of the junction unmatched.

This clonotype was seen ten or more times. V gene TRBV12-3 or TRBV12-4 combines with J gene TRBJ1-1, with 10 nucleotides matching TRBD1. The CDR3 is 17 residues long. V lost 6 bases, J lost 6 bases, and 16 bases stayed unmatched. In DNA form, the CDR3 reads TGTGCCAGCAGACACCGGGACAGGGGCGCGTTGGTCTCTGAAGCTTTCTTT. Residues: CASRHRDRGALVSEAFF.

This clonotype came up many times. DNA for the CDR3: TGTGCCAGCAGTCCGGGACAGGGGCCGATTAACTATGGCTACACCTTC. Translation gives CASSPGQGPINYGYTF. The V call is TRBV6-1, the J call TRBJ1-2; 10 positions agree with TRBD1. Unmatched junction bases numbered 7, after V lost 5 bases and J lost 1 base. Germline CDR1 MNHNS, CDR2 SASEGT. The CDR3 covers 16 residues.

The gene calls are TRBV14 and TRBJ2-1; D unclear. The CDR3 runs 14 residues. Germline assignment: CDR1 SGHDN and CDR2 FVKESK. The V end was cut by 1 base, the J end by 6 bases, with 10 bases between. The DNA for the CDR3 is TGTGCCAGCAGCCAAGGATTGGTATTCAATGAGCAGTTCTTC. Amino acid sequence: CASSQGLVFNEQFF.

The rearrangement uses TRBV29-1 and TRBJ2-5, with D unclear. The V gene's germline CDR1 is SQVTM and CDR2 ANQGSEA. Trimming shortened V by 1 base and J by 1 base, and 7 bases separated the two germline ends. The CDR3 is 13 amino acids. The CDR3 spells CSVEGQIQETQYF. The CDR3 DNA sequence: TGCAGCGTTGAAGGTCAAATCCAAGAGACCCAGTACTTC.

There are many counts of this clonotype. The gene calls are TRBV6-4 and TRBJ2-7; TRBD2 aligns across 7 bases. The trim removed 0 bases at V and 3 bases at J, leaving 11 bases unmatched. Germline CDR1 MRHNA, CDR2 SNTAGT. This CDR3 spans 17 amino acids. CDR3 bases: TGTGCCAGCAGTGACTCTCGCAGGGAGCGGGAAAACTACGAGCAGTACTTC. Residues: CASSDSRRERENYEQYF.

This rearrangement joins TRBV7-9 to TRBJ1-2; TRBD1 is a possible D gene (6 bases). This CDR3 has 15 amino acids. V was shortened by 2 bases and J by 8 bases, with 18 bases between the two germline ends. Per germline, CDR1 SEHNR and CDR2 FQNEAQ (reference sequence). The CDR3, as DNA: TGTGCCAGCAGCTTATCTACCAGGGGCGCCGGGGGCTACACCTTC. It yields the protein CASSLSTRGAGGYTF. Using reference TRBV7-9 and TRBJ1-2 for the parts outside the CDR3, the full variable domain is DTGVSQNPRHKITKRGQNVTFRCDPISEHNRLYWYRQTLGQGPEFLTYFQNEAQLEKSRLLSDRFSAERPKGSFSTLEIQRTEQGDSAMYLCASSLSTRGAGGYTFGSGTRLTVV.

This clonotype was recorded at least ten times. V is TRBV3-1 and J is TRBJ2-7; D ambiguous. The CDR3 is 14 residues long. Trimming took 1 base from V and 1 from J, leaving 8 bases between them. Per the germline V gene, CDR1 is LGHDT and CDR2 is YNNKEL (reference sequence). The CDR3 reads CASSQAPSSYEQYF. CDR3 coding DNA: TGTGCCAGCAGCCAAGCCCCCAGTTCCTACGAGCAGTACTTC.

V is TRBV27 and J is TRBJ2-3; D is tentatively TRBD1 or TRBD2 (5 bases each). Deletions cut 5 bases from V and 4 bases from J, with 16 bases between. The CDR3 is 15 amino acids. Germline CDR1 MNHEY, CDR2 SMNVEV (reference sequence). The CDR3 DNA is TGTGCCAGCAGTACTCCGGGACGTATGTCAGATACGCAGTATTTT. Residues: CASSTPGRMSDTQYF.

The table lists this clonotype with a few counts. The chain recombines TRBV5-6 with TRBJ2-1; TRBD1 matches at 9 bases. Germline CDR1 is SGHDT and CDR2 is YYEEEE. This CDR3 spans 14 amino acids. V lost 7 bases and J lost 9; bases outside the gene matches: 11. CDR3 coding DNA: TGTGCCAGCTTCGGGGGACAGGGCGGTAGTGAGCAGTTCTTC. Translated, it gives CASFGGQGGSEQFF.

V and J are TRBV29-1 and TRBJ1-3; maybe TRBD1 (5 bases). V dropped 7 bases and J dropped 2 bases, with 9 bases sitting between them. Germline V CDR1 and CDR2: SQVTM, ANQGSEA. CDR3 length: 12 residues. CDR3 region: CSAGGAGNTIYF. The CDR3, as DNA: TGCAGCGCCGGGGGGGCTGGAAACACCATATATTTT.

The sample holds a few counts of this clonotype. The chain recombines TRBV29-1 with TRBJ2-2; tentatively, D is TRBD1 or TRBD2 (5 bases each). Germline values: CDR1 SQVTM, CDR2 ANQGSEA. The CDR3 is 14 residues long. Trimming took off 7 bases at V and 1 base at J, with 13 bases between the two ends. The CDR3 reads CSASGTVNTGELFF. The DNA of the CDR3 is TGCAGCGCATCCGGGACCGTGAACACCGGGGAGCTGTTTTTT.

This clonotype was recorded many times. V is TRBV6-2 or TRBV6-3 and J is TRBJ2-7, with no clear D. Trimming took 7 bases from V and 3 from J, leaving 7 bases between them. Germline V gene data show CDR1 as MNHEY and CDR2 as SVGEGT. The CDR3 is 11 amino acids. This CDR3 reads CASTQLYEQYF. In DNA, the CDR3 is TGTGCCAGCACCCAGCTCTACGAGCAGTACTTC.

V usage is TRBV10-2 and J usage is TRBJ2-7; D is unresolved. The CDR3 covers 15 residues. Trimming removed 0 bases from V and 5 bases from J, with 14 bases in between. Per germline, CDR1 WSHSY and CDR2 SAAADI. The CDR3: CASSESAWTRDEQYF. The CDR3 DNA reads as TGCGCCAGCAGTGAGTCCGCGTGGACCCGAGACGAGCAGTACTTC.

The V gene is TRBV20-1, the J gene TRBJ1-1; D not certain. The germline V and J ends were trimmed by 0 bases and 0 bases, with 11 bases remaining between them. CDR1 is DFQATT, CDR2 SNEGSKA, per germline (reference sequence). The CDR3 contains 15 residues. The CDR3 spells CSARDDTQVNTEAFF. Here the CDR3 DNA reads TGCAGTGCTAGAGATGATACCCAGGTGAACACTGAAGCTTTCTTT.

This clonotype was seen repeatedly, ten times or more. V usage is TRBV20-1 and J usage is TRBJ2-5; 11 bases align to TRBD2. CDR3 size: 18 residues. Germline-derived CDR1 and CDR2 are DFQATT and SNEGSKA (reference sequence). V trimming: 0 bases; J trimming: 0 bases; junction bases outside the gene matches: 9. The CDR3 DNA sequence: TGCAGTGCTAGAGATCTGCGGGCTAGCGGGGGGTACCAAGAGACCCAGTACTTC. Translating gives CSARDLRASGGYQETQYF.

This clonotype came up a few times. The genes are TRBV7-9 and TRBJ1-5; 8 positions agree with TRBD1. CDR1 and CDR2 from the germline V gene are SEHNR and FQNEAQ (reference sequence). This CDR3 spans 15 amino acids. Trimming cost V 1 base and J 2 bases; bases outside gene matches: 1. This CDR3 is CASSLETGGNQPQHF. In DNA form, the CDR3 reads TGTGCCAGCAGCTTAGAGACAGGGGGCAATCAGCCCCAGCATTTT.

With respect to this clonotype: A read error may account for a junction end that differs from germline. The V call is TRBV7-7, the J call TRBJ2-1; D possibly matches TRBD1 or TRBD2 (5 bases each). This CDR3 contains 13 residues. The germline V gene encodes CDR1 SSHAT and CDR2 FNYEAQ (reference sequence). This CDR3 is CASSRDDLNEQFF. CDR3 sequence (DNA): TGTGCTAGCAGTCGGGACGACCTAAATGAGCAGTTCTTC.

This clonotype was counted ten times or more. CDR3 coding DNA: TGTGCCAGCAGTTTATTGCCGGGATTGGCCTACAATGAGCAGTTCTTC. It specifies CASSLLPGLAYNEQFF. The chain employs TRBV28 and TRBJ2-1; D might be TRBD2 (5 bases). The CDR3 contains 16 residues. CDR1 and CDR2 from the germline V gene are MDHEN and SYDVKM. Trimming left V 1 base short and J 2 bases short, with 12 bases between.

This clonotype was seen at least ten times. V and J are TRBV9 and TRBJ2-3; 15 bases map to TRBD2. V lost 4 bases and J lost 3; bases outside the gene matches: 3. The CDR3 has 16 residues. Germline V CDR1 and CDR2: SGDLS, YYNGEE. In DNA form, the CDR3 reads TGTGCCAGCAGCTCCGGGACTAGCGGGAGGACAGATACGCAGTATTTT. This encodes CASSSGTSGRTDTQYF.

This chain connects TRBV29-1 to TRBJ2-3, with 7 bases lining up with TRBD2. After removal of 3 bases from V and 2 bases from J, the junction contained 5 bases not matched to a gene. The CDR3 loop spans 14 amino acids. Germline lookup yields CDR1 SQVTM and CDR2 ANQGSEA. The CDR3 DNA reads as TGCAGCGTTGAGGGGGGGGGGGACACAGATACGCAGTATTTT. This translates into CSVEGGGDTDTQYF.

A word on this clonotype: This may be a read error: a much more frequent sequence differs by one nucleotide. CDR3 coding DNA: TGCAGCGTTGAGTACCTCGAGCGGAATGCGCAGTATTTT. Protein sequence: CSVEYLERNAQYF. The V and J genes are TRBV29-1 and TRBJ2-3; perhaps TRBD2 as D (5 bases). Looked up from germline, CDR1 is SQVTM and CDR2 is ANQGSEA. With 3 bases removed from V and 10 bases from J, the gap between germline ends came to 17 bases. This CDR3 spans 13 amino acids.

This clonotype turned up a few times. The rearrangement links TRBV6-2 or TRBV6-3 to TRBJ1-4; a weak D match, TRBD1 (6 bases). The CDR3 has 15 residues. V was shortened by 6 bases and J by 4 bases, with 15 bases between the two germline ends. Per the germline V gene, CDR1 is MNHEY and CDR2 is SVGEGT. The CDR3 sequence is CASRSGEGGNEKLFF. The CDR3 coding sequence is TGTGCCAGCAGATCCGGAGAGGGGGGTAATGAAAAACTGTTTTTT.